The sequence of this T cell receptor (beta chain) was determined in a study of shared clonotypes between healthy human individuals. Whole-study context: CD4 naive and CD4 memory each took three plates per donor, while CD8 naive took two and CD8 memory one. Study-wide findings and caveats: A generally larger estimated richness was seen in naive subsets than in memory subsets. Naive CD4 clonotypes overlapped across several donors at approximately 5.3%.

The authors ran the assay at deep level. Sequencing used immunoSEQ multiplex PCR; TCRdb keeps in-frame clones, though not all of them. The table includes about 1.5 million clones, 95% to 99% detected once. With respect to this clone: The antigen is unknown. The same CDR3 is also encoded by other DNA sequences in this sample.

This sequence was found in a man aged 25 to 40 in good health. The sample was naive CD4+ T cells sorted from blood. Subset defined: CD45RA+ positively selected.

The CDR3 DNA reads TGTGCCAGCAGCTTGGGGGATGGCTACACCTTC. Translation gives CASSLGDGYTF. This chain uses TRBV7-9 with TRBJ1-2; perhaps TRBD1 as D (5 bases). The CDR3 is made up of 11 amino acids. V gave up 3 bases and J gave up 6 bases, with 5 bases separating them. Germline V gene data show CDR1 as SEHNR and CDR2 as FQNEAQ (reference sequence).